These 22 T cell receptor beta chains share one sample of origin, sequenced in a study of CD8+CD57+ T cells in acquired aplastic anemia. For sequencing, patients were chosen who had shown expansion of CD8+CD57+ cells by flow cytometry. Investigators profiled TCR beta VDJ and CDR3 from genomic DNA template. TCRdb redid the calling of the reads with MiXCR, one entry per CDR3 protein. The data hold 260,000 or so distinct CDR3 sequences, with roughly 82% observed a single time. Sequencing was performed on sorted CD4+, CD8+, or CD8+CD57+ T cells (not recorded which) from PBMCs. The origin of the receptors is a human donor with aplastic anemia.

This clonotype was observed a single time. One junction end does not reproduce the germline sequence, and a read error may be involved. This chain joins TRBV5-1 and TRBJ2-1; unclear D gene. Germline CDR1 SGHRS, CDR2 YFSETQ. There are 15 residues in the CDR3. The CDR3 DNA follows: TGCGCCAGCAGCTTAGACGGAGCAACTAATGAAAAGCAGTTCTTT. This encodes CASSLDGATNEKQFF.

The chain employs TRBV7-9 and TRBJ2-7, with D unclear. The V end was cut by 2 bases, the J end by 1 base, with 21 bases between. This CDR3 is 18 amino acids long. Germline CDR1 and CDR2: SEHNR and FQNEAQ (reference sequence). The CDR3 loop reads CASSLHADAIALSYEQYV. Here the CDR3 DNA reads TGTGCCAGCAGCTTACATGCAGACGCGATAGCCCTTTCCTACGAGCAGTACGTC.

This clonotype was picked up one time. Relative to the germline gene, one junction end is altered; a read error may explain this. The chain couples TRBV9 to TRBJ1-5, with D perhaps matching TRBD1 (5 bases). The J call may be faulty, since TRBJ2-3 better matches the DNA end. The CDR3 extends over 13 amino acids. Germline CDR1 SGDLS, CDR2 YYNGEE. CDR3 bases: TGCGCCAGCAGCGATACAGGAGCTCAGCCGCAGTATTTT. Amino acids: CASSDTGAQPQYF.

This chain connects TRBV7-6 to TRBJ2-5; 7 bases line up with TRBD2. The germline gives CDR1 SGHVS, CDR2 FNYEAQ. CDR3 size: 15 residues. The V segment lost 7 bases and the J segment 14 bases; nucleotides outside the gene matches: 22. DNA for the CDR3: TGTGCCAGCACCCTAGGGAGGGTCACCTCTGGGGCCAACTACTTC. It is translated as CASTLGRVTSGANYF.

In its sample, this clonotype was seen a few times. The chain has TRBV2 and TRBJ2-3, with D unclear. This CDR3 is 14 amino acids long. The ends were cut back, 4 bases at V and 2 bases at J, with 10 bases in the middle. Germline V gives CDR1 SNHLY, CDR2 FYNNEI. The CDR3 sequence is CASSGSGYTDTQYF. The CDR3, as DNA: TGTGCCAGCAGTGGGTCTGGTTACACAGATACGCAGTATTTT.

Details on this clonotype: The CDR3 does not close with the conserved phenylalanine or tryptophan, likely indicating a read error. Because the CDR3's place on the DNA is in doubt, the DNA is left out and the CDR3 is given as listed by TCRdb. The CDR3 sequence is CASSLGSGRRNEQ. This chain connects TRBV7-9 to TRBJ2-1; the table names TRBD1, a call not compared with the DNA. The CDR3 comprises 13 residues, both ends counted. Germline-derived CDR1 and CDR2 are SEHNR and FQNEAQ (reference sequence).

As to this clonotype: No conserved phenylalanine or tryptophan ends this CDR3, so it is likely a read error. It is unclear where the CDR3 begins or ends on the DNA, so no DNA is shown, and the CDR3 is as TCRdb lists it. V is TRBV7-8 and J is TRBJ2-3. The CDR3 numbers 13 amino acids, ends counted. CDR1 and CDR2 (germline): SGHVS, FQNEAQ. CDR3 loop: CASSLAGTPETQY.

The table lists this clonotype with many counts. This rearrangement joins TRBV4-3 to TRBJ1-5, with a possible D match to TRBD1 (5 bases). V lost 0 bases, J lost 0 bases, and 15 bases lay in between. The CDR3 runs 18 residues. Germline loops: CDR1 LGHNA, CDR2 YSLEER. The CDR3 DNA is TGCGCCAGCAGCCAAGATCCCCAACACAGGAATAGCAATCAGCCCCAGCATTTT. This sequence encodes CASSQDPQHRNSNQPQHF.

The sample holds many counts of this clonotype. CDR3 residues: CASSEVGRGTGELFF. CDR3 nucleotide sequence: TGTGCCAGCAGTGAAGTGGGACGCGGCACCGGGGAGCTGTTTTTT. The chain joins TRBV6-1 to TRBJ2-2; D tentatively fits TRBD1 or TRBD2 (5 bases each). The V gene's germline CDR1 is MNHNS and CDR2 SASEGT. The CDR3 loop spans 15 amino acids. With 1 base removed from V and 4 bases from J, the gap between germline ends came to 10 bases.

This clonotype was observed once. The CDR3 loop reads CASSGAGDIQFF. The CDR3 region has the DNA TGTGCCAGCAGCGGAGCTGGGGACATTCAGTTCTTC. J is TRBJ2-2 and V is TRBV9; D might be TRBD1 (6 bases). The assigned J gene may be wrong: the sequence end matches TRBJ2-1 better. Germline lookup yields CDR1 SGDLS and CDR2 YYNGEE. The CDR3 has 12 amino acids.

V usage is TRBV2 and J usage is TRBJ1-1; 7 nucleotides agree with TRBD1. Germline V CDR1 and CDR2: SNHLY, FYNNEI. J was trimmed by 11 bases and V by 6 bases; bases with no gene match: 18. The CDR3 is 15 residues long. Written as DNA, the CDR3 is TGTGCCAGCAGCTTAGATCTGACAGGGAACAATGTTGCTTTCTTT. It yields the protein CASSLDLTGNNVAFF.

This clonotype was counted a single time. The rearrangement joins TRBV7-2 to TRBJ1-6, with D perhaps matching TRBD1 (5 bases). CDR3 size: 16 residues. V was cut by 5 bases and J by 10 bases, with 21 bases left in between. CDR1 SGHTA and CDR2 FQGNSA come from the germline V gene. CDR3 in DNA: TGTGCCAGCAGCGCCGACACCGGGGCCTACCTATCACCCCTCCACTTT. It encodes CASSADTGAYLSPLHF. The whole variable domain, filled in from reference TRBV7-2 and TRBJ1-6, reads GAGVSQSPSNKVTEKGKDVELRCDPISGHTALYWYRQSLGQGLEFLIYFQGNSAPDKSGLPSDRFSAERTGGSVSTLTIQRTQQEDSAVYLCASSADTGAYLSPLHFGNGTRLTVT.

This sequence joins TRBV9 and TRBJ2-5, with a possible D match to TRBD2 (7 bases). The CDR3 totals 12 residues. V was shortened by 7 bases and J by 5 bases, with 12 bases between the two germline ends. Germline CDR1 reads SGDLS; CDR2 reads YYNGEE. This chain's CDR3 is CASRGAWETQYF. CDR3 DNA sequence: TGTGCCAGCCGGGGGGCTTGGGAGACCCAGTACTTC.

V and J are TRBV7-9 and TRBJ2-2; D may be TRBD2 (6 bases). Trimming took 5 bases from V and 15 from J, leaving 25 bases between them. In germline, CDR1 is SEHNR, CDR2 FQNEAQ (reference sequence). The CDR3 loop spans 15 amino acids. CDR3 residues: CASSGAGSYGANVFF. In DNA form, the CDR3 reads TGTGCCAGCAGCGGAGCGGGTAGCTACGGGGCCAACGTGTTTTTT.

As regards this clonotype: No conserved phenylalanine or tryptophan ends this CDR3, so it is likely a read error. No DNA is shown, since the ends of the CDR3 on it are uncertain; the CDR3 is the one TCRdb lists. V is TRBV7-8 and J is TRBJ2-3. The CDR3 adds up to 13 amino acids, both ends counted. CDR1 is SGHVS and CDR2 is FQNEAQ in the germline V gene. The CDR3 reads CASSLVGSVAYDQ.

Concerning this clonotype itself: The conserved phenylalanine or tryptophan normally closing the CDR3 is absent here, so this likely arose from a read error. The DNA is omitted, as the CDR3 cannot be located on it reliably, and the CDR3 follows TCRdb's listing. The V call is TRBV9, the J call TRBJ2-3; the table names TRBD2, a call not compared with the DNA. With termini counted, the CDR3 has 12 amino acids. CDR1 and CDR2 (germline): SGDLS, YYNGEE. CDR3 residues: CASSVGTSGIDT.

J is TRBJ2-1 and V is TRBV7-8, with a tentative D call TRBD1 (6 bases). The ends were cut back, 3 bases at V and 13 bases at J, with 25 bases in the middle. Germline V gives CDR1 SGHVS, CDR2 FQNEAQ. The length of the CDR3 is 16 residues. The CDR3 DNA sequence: TGTGCCAGCAGCTTTGATCCAGACGGGACAAACCATTCCCAGTTCTTC. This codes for CASSFDPDGTNHSQFF.

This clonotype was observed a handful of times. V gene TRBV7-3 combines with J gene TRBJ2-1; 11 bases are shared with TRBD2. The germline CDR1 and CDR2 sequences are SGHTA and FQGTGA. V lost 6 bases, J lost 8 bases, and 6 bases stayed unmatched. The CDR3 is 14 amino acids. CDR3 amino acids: CASSSSGGSDEQFF. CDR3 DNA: TGTGCCAGCAGTTCTAGCGGGGGGAGCGATGAGCAGTTCTTC.

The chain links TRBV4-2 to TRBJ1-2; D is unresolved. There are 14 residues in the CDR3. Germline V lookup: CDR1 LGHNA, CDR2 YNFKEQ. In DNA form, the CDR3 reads TGTGAGATCGGTGAAATCTGGGAGGACTATGGCTACACCTTC. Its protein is CEIGEIWEDYGYTF.

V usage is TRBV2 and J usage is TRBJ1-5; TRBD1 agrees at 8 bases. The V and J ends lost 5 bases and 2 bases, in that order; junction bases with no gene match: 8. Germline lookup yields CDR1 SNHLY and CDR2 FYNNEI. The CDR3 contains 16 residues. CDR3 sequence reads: CASSQPGQAGNQPQHF. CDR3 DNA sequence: TGTGCCAGCAGTCAACCGGGACAGGCGGGCAATCAGCCCCAGCATTTT.

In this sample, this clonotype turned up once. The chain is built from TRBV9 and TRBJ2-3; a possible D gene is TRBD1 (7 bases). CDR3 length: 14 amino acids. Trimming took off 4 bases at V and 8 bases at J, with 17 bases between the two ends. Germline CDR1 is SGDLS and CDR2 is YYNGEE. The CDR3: CASSSLGGDSTQYF. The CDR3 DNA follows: TGTGCCAGCAGCTCCCTCGGCGGGGACAGTACGCAGTATTTT. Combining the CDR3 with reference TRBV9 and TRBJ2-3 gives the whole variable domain DSGVTQTPKHLITATGQRVTLRCSPRSGDLSVYWYQQSLDQGLQFLIQYYNGEERAKGNILERFSAQQFPDLHSELNLSSLELGDSALYFCASSSLGGDSTQYFGPGTRLTVL.

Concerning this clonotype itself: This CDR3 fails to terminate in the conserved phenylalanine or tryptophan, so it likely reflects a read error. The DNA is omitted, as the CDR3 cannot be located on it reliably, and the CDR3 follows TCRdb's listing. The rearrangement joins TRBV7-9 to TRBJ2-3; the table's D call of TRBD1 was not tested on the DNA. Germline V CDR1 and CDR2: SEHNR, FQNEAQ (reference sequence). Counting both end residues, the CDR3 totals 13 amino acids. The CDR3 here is CASGDGGTGTQDD.